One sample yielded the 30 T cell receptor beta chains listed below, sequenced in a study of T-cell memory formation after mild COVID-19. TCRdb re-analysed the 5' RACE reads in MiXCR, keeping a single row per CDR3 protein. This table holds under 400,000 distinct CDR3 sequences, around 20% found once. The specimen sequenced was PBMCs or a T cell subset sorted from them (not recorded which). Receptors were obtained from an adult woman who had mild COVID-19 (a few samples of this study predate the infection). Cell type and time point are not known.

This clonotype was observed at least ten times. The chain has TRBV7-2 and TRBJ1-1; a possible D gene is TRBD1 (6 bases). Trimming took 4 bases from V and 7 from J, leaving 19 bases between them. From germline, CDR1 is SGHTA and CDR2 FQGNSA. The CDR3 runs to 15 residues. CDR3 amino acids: CASSSEGRGTSEAFF. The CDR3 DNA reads TGTGCCAGCAGCTCGGAGGGGAGGGGGACTAGTGAAGCTTTCTTT.

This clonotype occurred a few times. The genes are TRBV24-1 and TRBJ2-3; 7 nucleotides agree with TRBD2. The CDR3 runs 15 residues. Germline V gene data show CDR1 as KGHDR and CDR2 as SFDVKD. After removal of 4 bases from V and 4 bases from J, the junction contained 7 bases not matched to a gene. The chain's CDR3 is CATSDRGREPDTQYF. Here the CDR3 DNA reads TGTGCCACCAGTGACAGAGGGCGGGAGCCAGATACGCAGTATTTT.

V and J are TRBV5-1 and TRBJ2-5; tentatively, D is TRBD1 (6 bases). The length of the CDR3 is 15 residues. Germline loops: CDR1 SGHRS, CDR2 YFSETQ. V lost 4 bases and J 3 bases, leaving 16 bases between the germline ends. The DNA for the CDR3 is TGCGCCAGCAGCAGCGGACAGTTTAGGGAAGAGACCCAGTACTTC. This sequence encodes CASSSGQFREETQYF.

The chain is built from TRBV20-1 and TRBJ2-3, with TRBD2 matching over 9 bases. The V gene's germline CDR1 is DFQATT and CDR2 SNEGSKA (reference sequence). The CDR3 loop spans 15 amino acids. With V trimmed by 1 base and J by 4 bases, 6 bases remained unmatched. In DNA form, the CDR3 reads TGCAGTGCTAGAGTAGCGGGAGTAGGACCAGATACGCAGTATTTT. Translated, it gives CSARVAGVGPDTQYF.

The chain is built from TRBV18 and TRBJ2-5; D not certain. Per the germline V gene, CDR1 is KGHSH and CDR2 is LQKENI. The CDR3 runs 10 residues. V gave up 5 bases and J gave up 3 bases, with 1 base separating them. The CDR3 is CASSKETQYF. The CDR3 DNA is TGTGCCAGCTCAAAAGAGACCCAGTACTTC.

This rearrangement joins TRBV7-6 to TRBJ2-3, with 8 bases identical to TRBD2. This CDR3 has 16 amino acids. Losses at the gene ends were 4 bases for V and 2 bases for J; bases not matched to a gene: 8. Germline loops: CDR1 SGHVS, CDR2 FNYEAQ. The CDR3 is CASSSGLAKYTDTQYF. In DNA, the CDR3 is TGTGCCAGCAGCTCCGGACTAGCTAAGTACACAGATACGCAGTATTTT.

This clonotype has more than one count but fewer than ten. CDR3 DNA: TGCAGCGTTGCCCCTTTGGGCAGGGGATACGAGCAGTACTTC. It yields the protein CSVAPLGRGYEQYF. J is TRBJ2-7 and V is TRBV29-1; D possibly corresponds to TRBD1 (6 bases). The V gene lost 4 bases and the J gene lost 4 bases, with 17 bases spanning the gap. Germline CDR1 and CDR2: SQVTM and ANQGSEA. CDR3 length: 14 residues.

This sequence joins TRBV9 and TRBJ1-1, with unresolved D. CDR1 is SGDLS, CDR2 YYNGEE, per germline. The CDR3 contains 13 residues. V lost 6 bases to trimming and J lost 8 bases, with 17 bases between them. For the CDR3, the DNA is TGTGCCAGCAATTGGCTACTGGGTACCGAAGCTTTCTTT. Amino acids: CASNWLLGTEAFF. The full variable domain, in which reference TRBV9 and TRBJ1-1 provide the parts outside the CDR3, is DSGVTQTPKHLITATGQRVTLRCSPRSGDLSVYWYQQSLDQGLQFLIQYYNGEERAKGNILERFSAQQFPDLHSELNLSSLELGDSALYFCASNWLLGTEAFFGQGTRLTVV.

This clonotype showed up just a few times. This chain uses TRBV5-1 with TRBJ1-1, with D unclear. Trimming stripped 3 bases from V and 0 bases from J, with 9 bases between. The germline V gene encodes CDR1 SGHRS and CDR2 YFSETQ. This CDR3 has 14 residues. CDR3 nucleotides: TGCGCCAGCAGCTCCCTATCAGTGAACACTGAAGCTTTCTTT. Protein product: CASSSLSVNTEAFF.

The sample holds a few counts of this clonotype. CDR3 bases: TGTGCCAGCAGGAACTGGCTTCAAGACGGCGGCTCCTACAATGAGCAGTTCTTC. This gives the protein CASRNWLQDGGSYNEQFF. The chain has TRBV6-1 and TRBJ2-1, with unresolved D. V gave up 6 bases and J gave up 0 bases, with 21 bases separating them. The length of the CDR3 is 18 residues. Germline values: CDR1 MNHNS, CDR2 SASEGT.

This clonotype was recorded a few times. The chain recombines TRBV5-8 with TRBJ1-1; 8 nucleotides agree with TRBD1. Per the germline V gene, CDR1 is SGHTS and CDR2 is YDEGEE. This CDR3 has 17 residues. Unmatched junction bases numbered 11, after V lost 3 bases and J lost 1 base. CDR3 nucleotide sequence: TGTGCCAGCAGCTCCGGACAGGGCCAGCGTTGGAACACTGAAGCTTTCTTT. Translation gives CASSSGQGQRWNTEAFF.

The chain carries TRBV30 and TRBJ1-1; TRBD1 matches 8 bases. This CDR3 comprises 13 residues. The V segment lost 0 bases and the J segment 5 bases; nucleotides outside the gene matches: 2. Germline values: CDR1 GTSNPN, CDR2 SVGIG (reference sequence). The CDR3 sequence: CAWSVGQGTEAFF. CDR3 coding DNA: TGTGCCTGGAGTGTAGGACAGGGAACTGAAGCTTTCTTT.

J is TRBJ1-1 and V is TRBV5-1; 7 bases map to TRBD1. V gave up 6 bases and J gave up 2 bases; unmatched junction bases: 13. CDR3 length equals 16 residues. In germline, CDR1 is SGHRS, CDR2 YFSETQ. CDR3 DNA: TGCGCCAGCACCTCAACCGGGGACAGACCTAACACTGAAGCTTTCTTT. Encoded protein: CASTSTGDRPNTEAFF.

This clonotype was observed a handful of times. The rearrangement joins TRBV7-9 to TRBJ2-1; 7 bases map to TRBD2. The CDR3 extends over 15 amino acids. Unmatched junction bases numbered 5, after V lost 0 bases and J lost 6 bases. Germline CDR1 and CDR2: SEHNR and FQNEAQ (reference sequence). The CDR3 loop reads CASSLAGGSGNEQFF. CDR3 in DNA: TGTGCCAGCAGCTTAGCCGGGGGGAGCGGCAATGAGCAGTTCTTC.

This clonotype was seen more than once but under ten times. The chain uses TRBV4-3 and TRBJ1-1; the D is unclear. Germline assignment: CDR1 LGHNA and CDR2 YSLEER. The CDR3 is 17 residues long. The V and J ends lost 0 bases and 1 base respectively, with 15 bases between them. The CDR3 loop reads CASSQDRQSPGNTEAFF. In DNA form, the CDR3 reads TGCGCCAGCAGCCAAGATCGGCAATCACCCGGGAACACTGAAGCTTTCTTT.

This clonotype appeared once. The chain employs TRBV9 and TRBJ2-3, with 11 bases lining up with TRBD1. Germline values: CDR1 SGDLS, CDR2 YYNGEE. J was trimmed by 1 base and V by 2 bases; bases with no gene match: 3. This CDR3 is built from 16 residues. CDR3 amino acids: CASSVRGQGGTDTQYF. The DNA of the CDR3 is TGTGCCAGCAGCGTGAGGGGACAGGGGGGCACAGATACGCAGTATTTT. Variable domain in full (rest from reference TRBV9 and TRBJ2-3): DSGVTQTPKHLITATGQRVTLRCSPRSGDLSVYWYQQSLDQGLQFLIQYYNGEERAKGNILERFSAQQFPDLHSELNLSSLELGDSALYFCASSVRGQGGTDTQYFGPGTRLTVL.

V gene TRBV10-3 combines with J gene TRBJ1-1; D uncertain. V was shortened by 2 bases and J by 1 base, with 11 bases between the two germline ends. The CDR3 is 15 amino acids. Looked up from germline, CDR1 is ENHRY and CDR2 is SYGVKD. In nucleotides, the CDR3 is TGTGCCATCAGTGAGGTGCCCAATCAGAACACTGAAGCTTTCTTT. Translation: CAISEVPNQNTEAFF.

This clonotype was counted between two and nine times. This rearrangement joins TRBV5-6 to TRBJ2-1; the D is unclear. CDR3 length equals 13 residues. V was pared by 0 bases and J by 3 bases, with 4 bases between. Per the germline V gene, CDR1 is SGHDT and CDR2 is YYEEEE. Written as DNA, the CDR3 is TGTGCCAGCAGCTTGGCTCACTACAATGAGCAGTTCTTC. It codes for CASSLAHYNEQFF.

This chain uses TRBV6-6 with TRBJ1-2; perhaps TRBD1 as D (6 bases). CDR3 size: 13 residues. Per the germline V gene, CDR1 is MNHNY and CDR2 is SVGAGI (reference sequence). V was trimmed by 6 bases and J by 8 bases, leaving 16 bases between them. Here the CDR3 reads CASSQETGPGYTF. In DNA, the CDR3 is TGTGCCAGCAGCCAAGAAACAGGGCCCGGCTACACCTTC.

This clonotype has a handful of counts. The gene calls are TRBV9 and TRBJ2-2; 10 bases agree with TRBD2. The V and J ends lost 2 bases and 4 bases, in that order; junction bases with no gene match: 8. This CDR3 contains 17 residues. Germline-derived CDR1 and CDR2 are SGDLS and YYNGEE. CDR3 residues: CASSVSSGSSVTGELFF. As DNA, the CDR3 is TGTGCCAGCAGCGTCTCTAGCGGGAGTTCTGTCACCGGGGAGCTGTTTTTT.

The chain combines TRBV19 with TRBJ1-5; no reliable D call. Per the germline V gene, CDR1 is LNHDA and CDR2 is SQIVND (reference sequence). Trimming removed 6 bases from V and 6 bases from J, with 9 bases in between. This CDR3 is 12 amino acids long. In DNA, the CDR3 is TGTGCCAGTAGCGGCCGTGGTCAGCCCCAGCATTTT. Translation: CASSGRGQPQHF.

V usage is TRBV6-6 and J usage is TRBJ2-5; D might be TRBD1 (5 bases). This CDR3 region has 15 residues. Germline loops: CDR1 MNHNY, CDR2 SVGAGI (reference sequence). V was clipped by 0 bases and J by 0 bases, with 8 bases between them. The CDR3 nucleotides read TGTGCCAGCAGTTACTCGGGGCCGTACCAAGAGACCCAGTACTTC. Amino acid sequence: CASSYSGPYQETQYF.

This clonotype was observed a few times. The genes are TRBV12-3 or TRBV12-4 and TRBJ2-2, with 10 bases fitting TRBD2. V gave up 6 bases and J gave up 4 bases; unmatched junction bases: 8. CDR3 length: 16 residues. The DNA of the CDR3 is TGTGCCAGCAGCCCCCTCAGCGGGAGGGCCACCGGGGAGCTGTTTTTT. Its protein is CASSPLSGRATGELFF.

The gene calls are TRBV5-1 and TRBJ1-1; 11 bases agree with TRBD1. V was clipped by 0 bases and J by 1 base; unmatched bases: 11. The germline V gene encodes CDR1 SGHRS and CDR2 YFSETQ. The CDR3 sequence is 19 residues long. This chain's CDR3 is CASSLETGTGGVRNTEAFF. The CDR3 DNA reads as TGCGCCAGCAGCTTGGAAACCGGGACAGGGGGTGTTAGGAACACTGAAGCTTTCTTT.

The DNA of the CDR3 is TGTGCCAGCAGCTTGGGTCGGGCGGGCCGCTTCAATGAAAAACTGTTTTTT. It is translated as CASSLGRAGRFNEKLFF. The rearrangement uses TRBV7-8 and TRBJ1-4, with D unresolved. V gave up 3 bases and J gave up 5 bases, with 19 bases separating them. The germline V gene encodes CDR1 SGHVS and CDR2 FQNEAQ. The CDR3 is 17 residues long.

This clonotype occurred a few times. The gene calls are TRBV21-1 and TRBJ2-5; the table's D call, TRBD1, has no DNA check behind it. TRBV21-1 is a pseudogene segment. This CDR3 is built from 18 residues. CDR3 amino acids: CASSIAFPGQGIQETQYF. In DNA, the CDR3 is TGTGCCAGCAGCATCGCTTTCCCGGGACAGGGCATCCAAGAGACCCAGTACTTC.

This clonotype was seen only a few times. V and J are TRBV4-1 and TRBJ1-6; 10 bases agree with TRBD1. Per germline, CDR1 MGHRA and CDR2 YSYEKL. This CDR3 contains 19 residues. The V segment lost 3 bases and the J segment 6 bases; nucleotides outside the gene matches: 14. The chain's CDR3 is CASSHPGQGTEIFNSPLHF. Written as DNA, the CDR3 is TGCGCCAGCAGCCACCCGGGACAGGGGACTGAGATCTTTAATTCACCCCTCCACTTT.

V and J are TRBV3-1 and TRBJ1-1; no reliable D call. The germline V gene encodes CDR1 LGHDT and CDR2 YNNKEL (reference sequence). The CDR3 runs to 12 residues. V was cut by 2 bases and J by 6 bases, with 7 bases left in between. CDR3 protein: CASSQSGAEAFF. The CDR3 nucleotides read TGTGCCAGCAGCCAATCCGGGGCTGAAGCTTTCTTT.

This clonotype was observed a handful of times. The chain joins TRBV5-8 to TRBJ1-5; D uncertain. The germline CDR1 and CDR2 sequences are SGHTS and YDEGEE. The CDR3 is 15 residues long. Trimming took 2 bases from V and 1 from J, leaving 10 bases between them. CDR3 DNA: TGTGCCAGCAGCTTTGCTGGAAGGAGCAATCAGCCCCAGCATTTT. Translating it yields CASSFAGRSNQPQHF.

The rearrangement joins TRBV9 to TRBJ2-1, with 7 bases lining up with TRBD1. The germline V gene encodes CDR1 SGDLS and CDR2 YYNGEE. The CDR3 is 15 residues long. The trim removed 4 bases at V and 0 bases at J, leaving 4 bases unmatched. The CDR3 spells CASSTGTASYNEQFF. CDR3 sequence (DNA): TGTGCCAGCAGCACCGGGACAGCCTCCTACAATGAGCAGTTCTTC.